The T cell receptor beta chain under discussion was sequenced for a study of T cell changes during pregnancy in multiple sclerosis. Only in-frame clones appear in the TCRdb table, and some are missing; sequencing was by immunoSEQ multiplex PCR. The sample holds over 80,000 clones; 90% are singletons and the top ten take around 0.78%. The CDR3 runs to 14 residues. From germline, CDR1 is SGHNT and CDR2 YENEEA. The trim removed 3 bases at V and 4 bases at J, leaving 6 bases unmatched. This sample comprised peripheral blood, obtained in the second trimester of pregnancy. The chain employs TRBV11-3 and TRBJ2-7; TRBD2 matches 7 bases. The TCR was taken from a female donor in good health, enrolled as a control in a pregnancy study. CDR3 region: CASSLGGKTYEQYF. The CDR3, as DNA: TGTGCCAGCAGCTTGGGAGGGAAAACTTACGAGCAGTACTTC.